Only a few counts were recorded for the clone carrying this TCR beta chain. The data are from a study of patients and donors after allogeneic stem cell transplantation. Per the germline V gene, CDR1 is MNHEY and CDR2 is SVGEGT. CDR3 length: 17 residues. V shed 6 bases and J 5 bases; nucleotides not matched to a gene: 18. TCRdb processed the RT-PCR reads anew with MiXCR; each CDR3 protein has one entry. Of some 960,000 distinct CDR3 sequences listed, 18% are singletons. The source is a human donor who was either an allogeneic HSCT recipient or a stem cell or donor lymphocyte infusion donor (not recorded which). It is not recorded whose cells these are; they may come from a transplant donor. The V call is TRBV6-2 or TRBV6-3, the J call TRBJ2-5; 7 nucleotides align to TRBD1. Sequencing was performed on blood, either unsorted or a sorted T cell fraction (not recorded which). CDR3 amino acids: CASSSLRGGTVKETQYF. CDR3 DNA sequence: TGTGCCAGCAGCTCCTTACGAGGTGGGACAGTGAAGGAGACCCAGTACTTC.